These 28 T cell receptor beta chains came from one sample sequenced in a study of OX40 agonist ivuxolimab in advanced cancers. Only in-frame clones appear in the TCRdb table, and some are missing; sequencing was by immunoSEQ multiplex PCR. The table lists about 72,000 clones, 88% of them singletons. Sequences were derived from CD4+ or CD8+ T cells sorted from blood, sampled in a trial of the OX40 agonist ivuxolimab. The receptor source for this set is an adult with an advanced solid tumor such as melanoma, head and neck, liver or kidney cancer.

The gene calls are TRBV6-6 and TRBJ2-3; TRBD2 matches at 7 bases. Looked up from germline, CDR1 is MNHNY and CDR2 is SVGAGI (reference sequence). The CDR3 runs 14 residues. After removal of 5 bases from V and 2 bases from J, the junction contained 4 bases not matched to a gene. The CDR3 sequence: CASSNGGTTDTQYF. The CDR3 region has the DNA TGTGCCAGCAGTAACGGGGGGACCACAGATACGCAGTATTTT.

The chain has TRBV4-1 and TRBJ2-5; D gene unclear. CDR1 MGHRA and CDR2 YSYEKL come from the germline V gene. The length of the CDR3 is 13 residues. V dropped 4 bases and J dropped 1 base, with 7 bases sitting between them. The CDR3 region is CASSLTAQETQYF. DNA for the CDR3: TGCGCCAGCAGCCTTACGGCCCAAGAGACCCAGTACTTC.

The V gene is TRBV30, the J gene TRBJ1-1; D is possibly TRBD1 (5 bases). V was pared by 5 bases and J by 4 bases, with 14 bases between. The CDR3 runs 13 residues. CDR1 is GTSNPN and CDR2 is SVGIG in the germline V gene (reference sequence). The CDR3 DNA sequence: TGTGCCTGGTATAAGCACGGGGGCACTGAAGCTTTCTTT. Translated, it gives CAWYKHGGTEAFF.

J is TRBJ2-5 and V is TRBV19; D is perhaps TRBD1 (5 bases). This CDR3 has 15 amino acids. With 7 bases removed from V and 2 bases from J, the gap between germline ends came to 17 bases. The germline V gene has CDR1 LNHDA and CDR2 SQIVND (reference sequence). The DNA for the CDR3 is TGTGCCAGTACCCCTTTCTTGTGGACACAAGAGACCCAGTACTTC. This translates into CASTPFLWTQETQYF.

V and J are TRBV30 and TRBJ1-6; D gene uncertain. Germline CDR1 GTSNPN, CDR2 SVGIG (reference sequence). Trimming left V 3 bases short and J 8 bases short, with 8 bases between. The CDR3 consists of 12 residues. In DNA form, the CDR3 reads TGTGCCTGGAGAATGGCGGATTCACCCCTCCACTTT. Protein product: CAWRMADSPLHF. Full variable domain (remainder filled in from reference TRBV30 and TRBJ1-6): SQTIHQWPATLVQPVGSPLSLECTVEGTSNPNLYWYRQAAGRGLQLLFYSVGIGQISSEVPQNLSASRPQDRQFILSSKKLLLSDSGFYLCAWRMADSPLHFGNGTRLTVT.

The chain recombines TRBV27 with TRBJ2-3; D might be TRBD1 or TRBD2, each matching 5 bases. The germline CDR1 and CDR2 sequences are MNHEY and SMNVEV (reference sequence). The V and J ends lost 5 bases and 2 bases respectively, with 20 bases between them. This CDR3 contains 17 residues. This CDR3 reads CASSLLLGVGTTDTQYF. The CDR3, as DNA: TGTGCCAGCAGTCTCCTCCTCGGGGTCGGGACCACAGATACGCAGTATTTT.

The chain combines TRBV5-5 with TRBJ2-3; the match to TRBD1 covers 7 bases. CDR1 SGHKS and CDR2 YYEKEE come from the germline V gene (reference sequence). With V trimmed by 4 bases and J by 3 bases, 11 bases remained unmatched. The length of the CDR3 is 16 residues. The CDR3 DNA reads as TGTGCCAGCAGCCACGGCTGGCAGGGGGAAACAGATACGCAGTATTTT. It translates to CASSHGWQGETDTQYF.

The CDR3 loop reads CASRTGTGSPEAFF. In DNA form, the CDR3 reads TGTGCCAGCAGGACCGGGACAGGGTCGCCTGAAGCTTTCTTT. This chain joins TRBV6-1 and TRBJ1-1, with 9 nucleotides matching TRBD1. The CDR3 sequence is 14 residues long. CDR1 and CDR2 from the germline V gene are MNHNS and SASEGT. V gave up 6 bases and J gave up 6 bases; unmatched junction bases: 8.

The chain employs TRBV7-2 and TRBJ2-2, with unresolved D. The V end lost 4 bases, the J end lost 6 bases, and 18 bases lay between the germline ends. Germline V gives CDR1 SGHTA, CDR2 FQGNSA. There are 16 residues in the CDR3. The CDR3 coding sequence is TGTGCCAGCAGCTCCCGAATTTCAATCTTGGCCGGGGAGCTGTTTTTT. Translated, it gives CASSSRISILAGELFF.

The chain carries TRBV9 and TRBJ2-3; 8 positions match TRBD2. CDR3 length: 16 residues. Germline V lookup: CDR1 SGDLS, CDR2 YYNGEE. V shed 0 bases, J shed 5 bases, and the junction held 8 bases outside the gene matches. The chain's CDR3 is CASSVAPLAGQDTQYF. The CDR3 DNA is TGTGCCAGCAGCGTAGCCCCATTAGCGGGGCAAGATACGCAGTATTTT.

The V gene is TRBV11-3, the J gene TRBJ2-7; TRBD2 aligns across 9 bases. The J segment lost 3 bases and the V segment lost 7 bases, leaving 10 bases of the junction unmatched. The CDR3 runs 15 residues. Germline V gives CDR1 SGHNT, CDR2 YENEEA. The CDR3 is CASKEGSGGHYEQYF. The CDR3 DNA reads TGTGCCAGCAAAGAGGGTAGCGGGGGTCACTACGAGCAGTACTTC.

The genes are TRBV5-4 and TRBJ1-2; 8 positions match TRBD1. This CDR3 comprises 14 residues. CDR1 is SGHNT, CDR2 YYREEE, per germline (reference sequence). J lost 8 bases, V lost 5 bases, and 11 bases had no gene match. The CDR3 is CASRHGQGAGGYTF. The CDR3 coding sequence is TGTGCCAGCAGGCATGGCCAGGGGGCTGGAGGCTACACCTTC.

The chain uses TRBV19 and TRBJ1-1; 10 bases are shared with TRBD1. The CDR3 is made up of 14 amino acids. Per germline, CDR1 LNHDA and CDR2 SQIVND (reference sequence). V lost 5 bases to trimming and J lost 9 bases; unmatched junction nucleotides: 9. The CDR3: CASSLRDRGSQAFF. The CDR3 coding sequence is TGTGCCAGTAGTCTCCGGGACAGGGGCTCCCAAGCTTTCTTT.

The chain recombines TRBV9 with TRBJ1-1, with 8 bases matching TRBD1. V shed 2 bases and J 1 base; nucleotides not matched to a gene: 1. CDR1 is SGDLS and CDR2 is YYNGEE in the germline V gene. The CDR3 has 14 amino acids. This chain's CDR3 is CASSVGTGNTEAFF. CDR3 nucleotides: TGTGCCAGCAGCGTGGGGACAGGGAACACTGAAGCTTTCTTT. Combining the CDR3 with reference TRBV9 and TRBJ1-1 gives the whole variable domain DSGVTQTPKHLITATGQRVTLRCSPRSGDLSVYWYQQSLDQGLQFLIQYYNGEERAKGNILERFSAQQFPDLHSELNLSSLELGDSALYFCASSVGTGNTEAFFGQGTRLTVV.

This clone appeared once. The chain links TRBV4-1 to TRBJ2-3; D is perhaps TRBD2 (6 bases). Germline lookup yields CDR1 MGHRA and CDR2 YSYEKL. The CDR3 consists of 12 residues. The DNA of the CDR3 is TGCGCGGCGGGGACCTACACAGATACGCAGTATTTT. This sequence encodes CAAGTYTDTQYF.

This clone was counted only a few times. The J gene is TRBJ2-2, the V gene TRBV10-3, with D possibly called TRBD1 or TRBD2 (5 bases each). Trimming pared 11 bases from V and 4 bases from J, leaving 14 bases between. CDR1 and CDR2 (germline): ENHRY, SYGVKD. This CDR3 contains 13 residues. The CDR3 here is CAVGTGGTGELFF. The CDR3 nucleotides read TGTGCCGTCGGGACGGGCGGCACCGGGGAGCTGTTTTTT.

The chain combines TRBV5-6 with TRBJ2-3, with a possible D match to TRBD2 (5 bases). V lost 3 bases and J lost 1, with 6 bases in between. The CDR3 extends over 13 amino acids. The germline gives CDR1 SGHDT, CDR2 YYEEEE. The CDR3 spells CASSYGGTDTQYF. The CDR3 bases are TGTGCCAGCAGCTACGGGGGCACAGATACGCAGTATTTT.

The J gene is TRBJ2-3, the V gene TRBV28; 13 bases agree with TRBD2. There are 14 residues in the CDR3. J lost 5 bases, V lost 6 bases, and 2 bases had no gene match. The germline gives CDR1 MDHEN, CDR2 SYDVKM. DNA of the CDR3: TGTGCCAGCAGCACTAGCGGGGGGGGAGATACGCAGTATTTT. Its translation is CASSTSGGGDTQYF.

The V call is TRBV28, the J call TRBJ2-7, with 9 positions matching TRBD2. Trimming removed 3 bases from V and 6 bases from J; junction bases left unmatched: 9. Per germline, CDR1 MDHEN and CDR2 SYDVKM. The CDR3 totals 15 residues. The chain's CDR3 is CASSFSSGSMGEQYF. The CDR3 DNA reads as TGTGCCAGCAGTTTTAGTAGCGGGAGTATGGGCGAGCAGTACTTC. The whole variable domain, remainder taken from reference TRBV28 and TRBJ2-7, is DVKVTQSSRYLVKRTGEKVFLECVQDMDHENMFWYRQDPGLGLRLIYFSYDVKMKEKGDIPEGYSVSREKKERFSLILESASTNQTSMYLCASSFSSGSMGEQYFGPGTRLTVT.

The V and J genes are TRBV5-1 and TRBJ2-7; perhaps D is TRBD1 or TRBD2 (5 bases each). Germline-derived CDR1 and CDR2 are SGHRS and YFSETQ. The CDR3 has 15 residues. V lost 0 bases and J 3 bases, leaving 13 bases between the germline ends. The CDR3 region has the DNA TGCGCCAGCAGCTTGGACGGGACGGCGTACTACGAGCAGTACTTC. Its protein product is CASSLDGTAYYEQYF.

V usage is TRBV11-2 and J usage is TRBJ2-5; D gene ambiguous. V dropped 1 base and J dropped 5 bases, with 8 bases sitting between them. Looked up from germline, CDR1 is SGHAT and CDR2 is FQNNGV. There are 13 residues in the CDR3. In nucleotides, the CDR3 is TGTGCCAGCAGCTTAGGGTCCCGGGAGACCCAGTACTTC. Translated, it gives CASSLGSRETQYF.

As DNA, the CDR3 is TGTGCCAGCTCTCCAGGGACCGAGTACCAAGAGACCCAGTACTTC. Translating gives CASSPGTEYQETQYF. The genes are TRBV18 and TRBJ2-5, with D possibly called TRBD1 or TRBD2 (5 bases each). CDR1 and CDR2 from the germline V gene are KGHSH and LQKENI. The CDR3 is 15 amino acids. The V end lost 6 bases, the J end lost 0 bases, and 14 bases lay between the germline ends.

This chain joins TRBV6-1 and TRBJ1-2; tentative D call: TRBD1 (5 bases). V gave up 2 bases and J gave up 0 bases, with 28 bases separating them. Per germline, CDR1 MNHNS and CDR2 SASEGT. The CDR3 consists of 21 residues. The CDR3 sequence: CASSENRLRATRASSNYGYTF. CDR3 nucleotide sequence: TGTGCCAGCAGTGAAAACAGGTTAAGAGCGACGCGTGCCTCGTCTAACTATGGCTACACCTTC.

The V call is TRBV6-1, the J call TRBJ1-3, with D unclear. Germline V gene lookup returns CDR1 MNHNS and CDR2 SASEGT. V gave up 4 bases and J gave up 6 bases, with 13 bases separating them. The CDR3 length is 14 residues. The CDR3 nucleotides are TGTGCCAGCAGTGGAGGTTCCGGCGAAAACACCATATATTTT. Amino acid sequence: CASSGGSGENTIYF.

This chain uses TRBV9 with TRBJ2-3; perhaps TRBD2 as D (6 bases). V dropped 2 bases and J dropped 0 bases, with 19 bases sitting between them. From germline, CDR1 is SGDLS and CDR2 YYNGEE. CDR3 size: 18 residues. CDR3 in amino acids: CASSVGLASYTSTDTQYF. The CDR3 DNA is TGTGCCAGCAGCGTCGGGCTAGCGTCTTATACTAGCACAGATACGCAGTATTTT. Together with reference TRBV9 and TRBJ2-3, the CDR3 gives the full variable domain: DSGVTQTPKHLITATGQRVTLRCSPRSGDLSVYWYQQSLDQGLQFLIQYYNGEERAKGNILERFSAQQFPDLHSELNLSSLELGDSALYFCASSVGLASYTSTDTQYFGPGTRLTVL.

The chain is built from TRBV10-3 and TRBJ1-2; the D is unclear. Germline CDR1 reads ENHRY; CDR2 reads SYGVKD. Trimming removed 7 bases from V and 3 bases from J, with 9 bases in between. The CDR3 has 12 residues. In DNA form, the CDR3 reads TGTGCCATCAAACGGAGCGACTATGGCTACACCTTC. Protein: CAIKRSDYGYTF.

The chain has TRBV28 and TRBJ2-7, with TRBD1 matching 7 bases. This CDR3 contains 15 residues. Unmatched junction bases numbered 12, after V lost 5 bases and J lost 5 bases. The germline gives CDR1 MDHEN, CDR2 SYDVKM. The chain's CDR3 is CASSQGSTGKNEQYF. The CDR3 DNA is TGTGCCAGCAGTCAAGGGTCGACAGGGAAGAACGAGCAGTACTTC.

The rearrangement joins TRBV28 to TRBJ1-2; 11 positions match TRBD1. The CDR3 consists of 12 residues. V gave up 9 bases and J gave up 7 bases; unmatched junction bases: 4. Germline V gene data show CDR1 as MDHEN and CDR2 as SYDVKM. The CDR3 nucleotides are TGTGCCAGGGGGGACAGGGGGGTTGGCTACACCTTC. Translated: CARGDRGVGYTF.